This paragraph covers one T cell receptor beta chain sequence. Participants were aged 18 to 89 years, lived in 24 US areas, and enrolled virtually. Germline-derived CDR1 and CDR2 are LGHDT and YNNKEL (reference sequence). The CDR3 contains 17 residues. The V end lost 1 base, the J end lost 4 bases, and 19 bases lay between the germline ends. Clones were sequenced by immunoSEQ multiplex PCR, and TCRdb holds only the in-frame ones, with some missing. The sample gives 160,000 or so clones, 87% of which show up once; roughly 1.2% is in the top ten. This sample stems from a study of blood T cell repertoires in COVID-19. Study context: Samples representing acute and convalescent COVID-19 were sourced from the United States, Italy and Spain. The cDNA or gDNA used as material had been derived from T cells, B-cell-depleted T cells, or PBMCs.

Sequenced input: PBMCs or T cells enriched from blood (not recorded which). The sequence came from a human donor with acute COVID-19. The donor label of this sample is uncertain. The V and J genes are TRBV3-1 (or the pseudogene TRBV3-2) and TRBJ1-1; D is unclear. CDR3 DNA sequence: TGTGCCAGCAGCCAAGGAAGGGTAGGCCTTAGCGGCACTGAAGCTTTCTTT. This gives the protein CASSQGRVGLSGTEAFF.